A selection of T cell receptor beta chains follows, all from one sample in a study of cytotoxic CD8 clonotypes in ibrutinib-treated CLL. Libraries were prepared by immunoSEQ multiplex PCR; TCRdb keeps only in-frame clonotypes and omits some of them. The table records 150,000 or so clones, about 80% of them present only once. This specimen consisted of PBMCs, obtained after 12 months of ibrutinib treatment. The receptors were gathered from a human donor with chronic lymphocytic leukemia. Both conserved end residues are part of each CDR3. Fields, in order: D gene, J gene, clone size, V gene, CDR3 protein, CDR3 DNA. A D gene is named only where the DNA matches it firmly. Clone size, where shown, is once, few, many, or a class for clones that have expanded.

d_call: TRBD2
j_call: TRBJ2-7
clone_size: NA
v_call: TRBV6-5
cdr3_aa: CASSYSASGRFEQYF
cdr3_nt: TGTGCCAGCAGTTACTCGGCTAGCGGGAGATTCGAGCAGTACTTC

d_call: NA
j_call: TRBJ2-3
clone_size: NA
v_call: TRBV5-1
cdr3_aa: CASSFFSQRTDTQYF
cdr3_nt: TGCGCCAGCAGCTTTTTTTCGCAGCGCACAGATACGCAGTATTTT

d_call: TRBD2
j_call: TRBJ2-3
clone_size: NA
v_call: TRBV10-2
cdr3_aa: CASGEGLAGTDTQYF
cdr3_nt: TGCGCCAGCGGGGAGGGACTAGCGGGAACAGATACGCAGTATTTT

d_call: TRBD1
j_call: TRBJ1-1
clone_size: NA
v_call: TRBV19
cdr3_aa: CASMGQTMMGTEAFF
cdr3_nt: TGTGCCAGTATGGGACAGACCATGATGGGCACTGAAGCTTTCTTT

d_call: TRBD1
j_call: TRBJ2-7
clone_size: NA
v_call: TRBV9
cdr3_aa: CASSATTGSLHEQYF
cdr3_nt: TGTGCCAGCAGCGCAACGACAGGGTCGCTACACGAGCAGTACTTC

d_call: NA
j_call: TRBJ2-5
clone_size: NA
v_call: TRBV5-4
cdr3_aa: CASSWRGGQETQYF
cdr3_nt: TGTGCCAGCAGCTGGAGAGGCGGACAAGAGACCCAGTACTTC

d_call: TRBD1
j_call: TRBJ1-1
clone_size: NA
v_call: TRBV7-9
cdr3_aa: CASRTGGRTEAFF
cdr3_nt: TGTGCCAGCAGAACAGGGGGCCGAACTGAAGCTTTCTTT

d_call: TRBD1
j_call: TRBJ1-2
clone_size: NA
v_call: TRBV19
cdr3_aa: CASSIIPRTGPNYGYTF
cdr3_nt: TGTGCCAGTAGTATTATCCCGAGGACAGGTCCCAACTATGGCTACACCTTC

d_call: TRBD1
j_call: TRBJ1-2
clone_size: NA
v_call: TRBV5-1
cdr3_aa: CASSLDRGVWYGYTF
cdr3_nt: TGCGCCAGCAGCTTGGACAGGGGAGTTTGGTATGGCTACACCTTC

d_call: NA
j_call: TRBJ1-5
clone_size: NA
v_call: TRBV4-1
cdr3_aa: CASSQVSGQPQHF
cdr3_nt: TGCGCCAGCAGCCAAGTGTCTGGGCAGCCCCAGCATTTT

d_call: NA
j_call: TRBJ2-7
clone_size: once
v_call: TRBV5-8
cdr3_aa: CASSRPGRDYEQYF
cdr3_nt: TGTGCCAGCAGCCGACCGGGACGTGACTACGAGCAGTACTTC

d_call: NA
j_call: TRBJ1-2
clone_size: NA
v_call: TRBV7-8
cdr3_aa: CASSLSAVGNYGYTF
cdr3_nt: TGTGCCAGCAGCTTATCCGCAGTCGGAAACTATGGCTACACCTTC

d_call: NA
j_call: TRBJ1-5
clone_size: few
v_call: TRBV19
cdr3_aa: CASRQNYNQPQHF
cdr3_nt: TGTGCCAGTAGACAGAACTACAATCAGCCCCAGCATTTT

d_call: NA
j_call: TRBJ2-3
clone_size: once
v_call: TRBV28
cdr3_aa: CASSLTTGTQYF
cdr3_nt: TGTGCCAGCAGTTTAACAACCGGGACGCAGTATTTT

d_call: TRBD1
j_call: TRBJ1-2
clone_size: NA
v_call: TRBV4-1
cdr3_aa: CASSQTGQGGYTF
cdr3_nt: TGCGCCAGCAGCCAAACGGGACAGGGGGGCTACACCTTC

d_call: NA
j_call: TRBJ1-4
clone_size: NA
v_call: TRBV30
cdr3_aa: CAWSVPGHDNEKLFF
cdr3_nt: TGTGCCTGGAGTGTCCCGGGACACGATAATGAAAAACTGTTTTTT

d_call: NA
j_call: TRBJ1-5
clone_size: NA
v_call: TRBV6-1
cdr3_aa: CASSEYSNQPQHF
cdr3_nt: TGTGCCAGCAGTGAATATAGCAATCAGCCCCAGCATTTT

d_call: NA
j_call: TRBJ1-3
clone_size: NA
v_call: TRBV9
cdr3_aa: CASSVEGVGRNTIYF
cdr3_nt: TGTGCCAGCAGCGTAGAGGGTGTCGGTAGAAACACCATATATTTT

d_call: NA
j_call: TRBJ1-4
clone_size: NA
v_call: TRBV2
cdr3_aa: CASRDRLGEKLFF
cdr3_nt: TGTGCCAGCAGGGACAGACTTGGTGAAAAACTGTTTTTT

d_call: NA
j_call: TRBJ1-1
clone_size: NA
v_call: TRBV6-1
cdr3_aa: CASRDSLNTEAFF
cdr3_nt: TGTGCCAGCAGGGACAGTTTGAACACTGAAGCTTTCTTT

d_call: NA
j_call: TRBJ2-1
clone_size: once
v_call: TRBV5-6
cdr3_aa: CASSLGRAYNEQFF
cdr3_nt: TGTGCCAGCAGCTTGGGGCGGGCCTACAATGAGCAGTTCTTC

d_call: TRBD2
j_call: TRBJ2-7
clone_size: once
v_call: TRBV4-3
cdr3_aa: CASSQDRPTSGRQGSYEQYF
cdr3_nt: TGCGCCAGCAGCCAAGACAGACCGACTAGCGGGAGGCAGGGCTCCTACGAGCAGTACTTC

d_call: NA
j_call: TRBJ2-1
clone_size: NA
v_call: TRBV6-6
cdr3_aa: CASRLGGTYNEQFF
cdr3_nt: TGTGCCAGCAGGCTTGGTGGGACCTACAATGAGCAGTTCTTC